This TCR beta chain was captured by sequencing in a study of T cells in Graves' hyperthyroidism and ophthalmopathy. Study-wide results and caveats: Stable hyperthyroidism and ophthalmopathy were separated using 13 V-J signatures. Blood also held most thyroid clonotypes expanded beyond 0.001.

For ophthalmopathy patients, the Clinical Activity Score was at least 3 and the NOSPECS grade at least 4; duration was under 3 months. Diagnostic decisions used clinical symptoms, serum thyroxine and TRAb, thyroid ultrasound and orbital computed tomography. This clonotype came up many times. Its antigen is still unknown. Amplification of TCR beta CDR3 regions was performed using RNA transcripts as template. The primer set for the first-round RT-PCR of the TCR CDR3 was HTBI. TCRdb passed the multiplex PCR reads through MiXCR, listing each CDR3 protein once. The table records nearly 250,000 distinct CDR3 sequences, roughly a quarter of them present only once. The material sequenced was blood. The TCR sequence derives from a woman in her forties with Graves' ophthalmopathy.

CDR3 nucleotide sequence: TGTGCCAGCAGTTTATTTCCCCGGACAGACTACGAGCAGTACTTC. This gives the protein CASSLFPRTDYEQYF. The chain carries TRBV28 and TRBJ2-7, with D perhaps TRBD1 (6 bases). V lost 1 base and J 3 bases, leaving 13 bases between the germline ends. In germline, CDR1 is MDHEN, CDR2 SYDVKM. The CDR3 contains 15 residues.